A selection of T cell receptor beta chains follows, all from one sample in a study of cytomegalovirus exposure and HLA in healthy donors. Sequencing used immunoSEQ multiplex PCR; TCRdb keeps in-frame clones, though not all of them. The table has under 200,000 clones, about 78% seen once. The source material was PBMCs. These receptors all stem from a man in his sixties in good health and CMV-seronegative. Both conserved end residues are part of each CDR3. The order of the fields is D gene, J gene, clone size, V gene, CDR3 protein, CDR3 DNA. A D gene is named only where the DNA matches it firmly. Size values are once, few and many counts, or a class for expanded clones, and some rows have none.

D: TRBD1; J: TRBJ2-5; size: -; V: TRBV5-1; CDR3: CASTRQGAWETQYF; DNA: TGCGCCAGCACCAGACAGGGGGCCTGGGAGACCCAGTACTTC
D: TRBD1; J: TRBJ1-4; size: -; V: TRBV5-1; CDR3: CASSARDREKLFF; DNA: TGCGCCAGCAGCGCCCGGGACAGAGAAAAACTGTTTTTT
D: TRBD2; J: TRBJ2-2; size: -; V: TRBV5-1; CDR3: CASSLWGGTGELFF; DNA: TGCGCCAGCAGCTTGTGGGGGGGCACCGGGGAGCTGTTTTTT
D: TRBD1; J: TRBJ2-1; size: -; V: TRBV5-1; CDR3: CASSFGTVNSYNEQFF; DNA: TGCGCCAGCAGCTTCGGGACAGTAAACTCCTACAATGAGCAGTTCTTC
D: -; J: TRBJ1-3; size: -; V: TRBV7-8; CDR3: CASSLARVESSGNTIYF; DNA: TGTGCCAGCAGCTTAGCGCGGGTAGAGAGCTCTGGAAACACCATATATTTT
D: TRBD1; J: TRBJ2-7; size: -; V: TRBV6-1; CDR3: CASGQGARYEQYF; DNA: TGTGCCAGCGGACAGGGGGCCAGGTACGAGCAGTACTTC
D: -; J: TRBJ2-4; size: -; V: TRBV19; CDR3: CASREGNSLAKNIQYF; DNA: TGTGCCAGTAGGGAGGGGAACAGCTTAGCCAAAAACATTCAGTACTTC
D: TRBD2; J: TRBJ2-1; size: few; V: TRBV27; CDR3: CASTPLGGSSYNEQFF; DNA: TGTGCCAGCACTCCCCTGGGGGGGAGCTCCTACAATGAGCAGTTCTTC
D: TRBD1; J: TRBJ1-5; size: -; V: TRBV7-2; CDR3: CASSLSAGGSGQPQHF; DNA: TGTGCCAGCAGCTTATCCGCAGGGGGCAGCGGTCAGCCCCAGCATTTT
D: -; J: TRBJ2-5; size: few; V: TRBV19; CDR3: CASSNGVVGTQYF; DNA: TGTGCCAGTAGTAACGGAGTAGTCGGGACCCAGTACTTC
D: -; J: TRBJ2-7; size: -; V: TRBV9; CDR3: CASSVALADSYEQYF; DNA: TGTGCCAGCAGCGTAGCCCTAGCCGACTCCTACGAGCAGTACTTC
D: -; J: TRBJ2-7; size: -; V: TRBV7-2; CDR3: CASSLDGGSYEQYF; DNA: TGTGCCAGCAGCTTAGACGGGGGCTCCTACGAGCAGTACTTC
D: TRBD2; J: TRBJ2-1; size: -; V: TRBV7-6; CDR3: CASSLGTSDYNEQFF; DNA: TGTGCCAGCAGCCTGGGGACTAGCGACTACAATGAGCAGTTCTTC
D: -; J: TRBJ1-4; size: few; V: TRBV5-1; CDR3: CASSFDTHEKLFF; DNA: TGCGCCAGCAGCTTCGACACTCATGAAAAACTGTTTTTT
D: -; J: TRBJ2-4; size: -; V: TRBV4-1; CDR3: CASSQQQGSKNIQYF; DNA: TGCGCCAGCAGCCAACAACAGGGTTCCAAAAACATTCAGTACTTC
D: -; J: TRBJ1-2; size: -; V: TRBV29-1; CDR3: CSVAVGANYGYTF; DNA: TGCAGCGTTGCTGTGGGAGCTAACTATGGCTACACCTTC
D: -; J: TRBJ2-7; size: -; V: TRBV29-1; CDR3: CSVGRGGGEQYF; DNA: TGCAGCGTTGGGCGGGGAGGGGGGGAGCAGTACTTC
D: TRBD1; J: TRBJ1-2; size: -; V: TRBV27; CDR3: CASRRLDGTGEGYTF; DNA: TGTGCCAGCAGACGGCTAGATGGGACAGGGGAGGGCTACACCTTC
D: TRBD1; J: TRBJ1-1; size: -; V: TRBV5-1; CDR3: CASSLEGTGGPLSEAFF; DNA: TGCGCCAGCAGCTTGGAGGGGACAGGGGGGCCTCTTTCTGAAGCTTTCTTT
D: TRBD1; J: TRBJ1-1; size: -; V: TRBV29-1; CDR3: CSVTTGTGGTEAFF; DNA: TGCAGCGTGACAACCGGGACAGGGGGCACTGAAGCTTTCTTT
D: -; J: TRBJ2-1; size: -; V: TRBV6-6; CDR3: CASSSGSVLNEQFF; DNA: TGTGCCAGCAGTTCCGGGTCAGTTTTGAATGAGCAGTTCTTC
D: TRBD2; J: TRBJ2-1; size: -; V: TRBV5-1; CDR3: CASSPQLAGVNGGYNEQFF; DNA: TGCGCCAGCAGCCCGCAACTAGCGGGAGTTAATGGGGGCTACAATGAGCAGTTCTTC
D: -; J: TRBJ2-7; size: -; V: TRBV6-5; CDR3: CASKTGTAYEQYF; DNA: TGTGCCAGCAAAACAGGGACGGCGTACGAGCAGTACTTC
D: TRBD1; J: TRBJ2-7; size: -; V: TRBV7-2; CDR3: CASSLGQGNYEQYF; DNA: TGTGCCAGCAGCTTAGGACAGGGGAACTACGAGCAGTACTTC
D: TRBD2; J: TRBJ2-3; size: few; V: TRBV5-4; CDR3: CASSLVRGGAETQYF; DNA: TGTGCCAGCAGCTTGGTCCGCGGGGGGGCCGAAACGCAGTATTTT
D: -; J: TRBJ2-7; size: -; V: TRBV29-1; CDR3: CSVEGRVSYEQYF; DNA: TGCAGCGTTGAGGGCAGGGTCTCATACGAGCAGTACTTC
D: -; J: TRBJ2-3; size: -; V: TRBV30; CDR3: CAWERSQTQYF; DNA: TGTGCCTGGGAGCGGTCGCAGACGCAGTATTTT
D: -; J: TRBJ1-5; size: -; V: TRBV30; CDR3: CAWSYQDNQPQNF; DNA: TGTGCCTGGAGTTACCAGGACAATCAGCCCCAGAATTTT
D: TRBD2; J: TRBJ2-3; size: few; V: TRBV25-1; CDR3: CASSELADTDTQYF; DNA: TGTGCCAGCAGTGAACTAGCGGACACAGATACGCAGTATTTT
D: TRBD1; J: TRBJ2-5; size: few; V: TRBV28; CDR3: CATQQGGTGRETQYF; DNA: TGTGCCACGCAACAGGGAGGGACAGGGAGGGAGACCCAGTACTTC
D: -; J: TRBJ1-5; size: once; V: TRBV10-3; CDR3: CATKQDRDSSQPQNF; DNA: TGTGCCACCAAACAGGACAGAGATTCGTCTCAGCCCCAGAATTTT
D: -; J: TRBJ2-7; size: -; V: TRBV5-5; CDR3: CASRIRQDWHEQYF; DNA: TGTGCCAGCAGAATCCGACAGGATTGGCACGAGCAGTACTTC